Listed below are T cell receptor beta chains from one sample, sequenced in a study of OX40 agonist ivuxolimab in advanced cancers. Sequenced by immunoSEQ multiplex PCR; TCRdb stores in-frame clones only, minus some. The table records approximately 59,000 clones, around 90% of them present only once. The sequences come from CD4+ or CD8+ T cells sorted from blood, collected in a trial of the OX40 agonist ivuxolimab. The receptors originated from an adult with an advanced solid tumor such as melanoma, head and neck, liver or kidney cancer. CDR3s include the opening cysteine and the closing phenylalanine or tryptophan. D genes are given only for firm matches. Clone size is shown for a subset of rows, as once, few, many or a class of expanded clone.

clone size	D gene	V gene	J gene	CDR3 DNA	CDR3 protein
.	.	TRBV11-2	TRBJ2-2	TGTGCCAGCAGCCGAAGTCGGGATACGAACACCGGGGAGCTGTTTTTT	CASSRSRDTNTGELFF
.	TRBD2	TRBV5-8	TRBJ2-3	TGTGCCAGCAGCTCGAACAGCGGGAGGAGCACAGATACGCAGTATTTT	CASSSNSGRSTDTQYF
.	TRBD2	TRBV5-1	TRBJ2-1	TGCGCCAGCAGCTTGGACGGGAGGAGGGACAATGAGCAGTTCTTC	CASSLDGRRDNEQFF
.	TRBD1	TRBV29-1	TRBJ1-2	TGCAGCGTTGAAGGGACAGGGGCTGGCTACACCTTC	CSVEGTGAGYTF
.	.	TRBV28	TRBJ2-7	TGTGCCAGCAGAGACTGGAGGTACGAGCAGTACTTC	CASRDWRYEQYF
.	.	TRBV28	TRBJ2-1	TGTGCCAGCACGGCTATAAACTCCTACAATGAGCAGTTCTTC	CASTAINSYNEQFF
.	.	TRBV4-1	TRBJ2-1	TGCGCCAGCAGCCAAGGGAGAGGGGCGGGTGAGCAGTTCTTC	CASSQGRGAGEQFF
once	.	TRBV27	TRBJ2-1	TGTGCCAGCAGTTTATCAAGGGATCAACGCTACAATGAGCAGTTCTTC	CASSLSRDQRYNEQFF
.	TRBD1	TRBV30	TRBJ2-1	TGTGCCTGGAGTGCAGACTTGACAGGGGCAGGTAATGAGCAGTTCTTC	CAWSADLTGAGNEQFF
.	.	TRBV4-3	TRBJ2-2	TGCGCCAGCAGCCAGAGAGGCGACGGGGAGCTGTTTTTT	CASSQRGDGELFF
.	.	TRBV7-6	TRBJ2-2	TGTGCCAGCAGCTTAGGGGCATCGCCGTACACCGGGGAGCTGTTTTTT	CASSLGASPYTGELFF
.	TRBD1	TRBV6-5	TRBJ2-1	TGTGCCAGCAGTTACGGACAGGGTAACTCCTACAATGAGCAGTTCTTC	CASSYGQGNSYNEQFF
.	.	TRBV5-1	TRBJ1-5	TGCGCCAGCAGCTTGACTTCAGGGACCGGTCAGCCCCAGCATTTT	CASSLTSGTGQPQHF
.	TRBD2	TRBV30	TRBJ2-7	TGTGCCTGGGCTCGGGGGCTAGCGGGCTCCTACGAGCAGTACTTC	CAWARGLAGSYEQYF
.	.	TRBV25-1	TRBJ1-2	TGTGCCAGCAGTGATAACAGGGCGAATATTGACGACTACACCTTC	CASSDNRANIDDYTF
.	TRBD2	TRBV7-7	TRBJ2-1	TGTGCTAGCAGCTTAGTGCCTAGCGGGATAAATGAGCAGTTCTTC	CASSLVPSGINEQFF
.	.	TRBV18	TRBJ2-7	TGTGCCAGCTCACCAGGGCGCTACGAGCAGTACTTC	CASSPGRYEQYF
.	.	TRBV28	TRBJ2-7	TGTGCCAGCAGTTCCAGGGGTTTCGACGAGCAGTACTTC	CASSSRGFDEQYF
.	.	TRBV7-8	TRBJ2-5	TGTGCCAGCAGCTTAGTCATGGGAAGTGGAGGGAGAGCCCAGTACTTC	CASSLVMGSGGRAQYF
.	TRBD1	TRBV28	TRBJ2-7	TGCGCCAGCAGTTTCAACAGGGGACCCTACGAGCAGTACTTC	CASSFNRGPYEQYF
.	TRBD2	TRBV6-1	TRBJ2-7	TGTGCCAGCAGTGCCAGGCGGGAGGCCTCCTACGAGCAGTACTTC	CASSARREASYEQYF
.	TRBD1	TRBV5-1	TRBJ1-1	TGCGCCAGCAGCTTGGCGACAGGGGAGGGCACTGAAGCTTTCTTT	CASSLATGEGTEAFF
.	.	TRBV27	TRBJ2-7	TGTGCCAGCAGTTTGTTTTCACCGGGACTGACCACCTACGAGCAGTACTTC	CASSLFSPGLTTYEQYF
.	.	TRBV28	TRBJ1-3	TGTGCCAGCAGTTTGCAACAGGGTAACTCTGGAAACACCATATATTTT	CASSLQQGNSGNTIYF
.	.	TRBV4-2	TRBJ2-3	TGTGCCAGCAGCCAAGACACCGGCGGGACATTCACAGATACGCAGTATTTT	CASSQDTGGTFTDTQYF
once	TRBD2	TRBV11-3	TRBJ2-3	TGTGCCAGCAGCTTGGGGACTAGCGGCTACACAGATACGCAGTATTTT	CASSLGTSGYTDTQYF
.	.	TRBV18	TRBJ1-5	TGTGCCAGCTCACCTCAAGACGGAAGCAATCAGCCCCAGCATTTT	CASSPQDGSNQPQHF
.	TRBD2	TRBV11-3	TRBJ2-3	TGTGCCAGCTCATCTGGCGGGAGGGCCGCAGATACGCAGTATTTT	CASSSGGRAADTQYF
.	.	TRBV2	TRBJ1-2	TGTGCCAGCAGTGGGGAATATTACTATGGCTACACCTTC	CASSGEYYYGYTF
few	TRBD2	TRBV6-6	TRBJ2-7	TGTGCCAGCAGTTTCCTAGCGGGAGAAGAGGACGAGCAGTACTTC	CASSFLAGEEDEQYF
.	TRBD1	TRBV28	TRBJ2-2	TGTGCCAGCAGTCCCCAGGGACAGGGAACCGGGGAGCTGTTTTTT	CASSPQGQGTGELFF
.	.	TRBV6-6	TRBJ2-7	TGTGCCAGCAGTTACTCAGCGGGCTACGAGCAGTACTTC	CASSYSAGYEQYF
few	TRBD1	TRBV7-9	TRBJ2-7	TGTGCCAGCAGCCGCGGGACAGGGGAGGGGTACGAGCAGTACTTC	CASSRGTGEGYEQYF
.	.	TRBV28	TRBJ1-4	TGTGCCAGCAGTTCCCTTCAACTTGGTTTCGGTGAAAAACTGTTTTTT	CASSSLQLGFGEKLFF
.	.	TRBV7-2	TRBJ2-2	TGTGCCAGCAGCTTAATTTGGGGGAGTCGGGGGTCGAACACCGGGGAGCTGTTTTTT	CASSLIWGSRGSNTGELFF
.	.	TRBV6-5	TRBJ2-1	TGTGCCAGCAGTCGCTCGGACACCTACAATGAGCAGTTCTTC	CASSRSDTYNEQFF
.	.	TRBV11-2	TRBJ2-7	TGTGCCAGCAGCTTAGTTTTGAGCTACGAGCAGTACTTC	CASSLVLSYEQYF
.	TRBD1	TRBV5-1	TRBJ2-5	TGCGCCAGCAGCCTCCGGGACAGGCAAGAGACCCAGTACTTC	CASSLRDRQETQYF
medium-sized	.	TRBV30	TRBJ2-6	TGTGCCTGGAGTACAGGGAGCTCTGGGGCCAACGTCCTGACTTTC	CAWSTGSSGANVLTF
.	.	TRBV7-5	TRBJ2-5	TGTGCCAGAAGCGTGGACCCGACCTGCAAGACCCAGTACTTC	CARSVDPTCKTQYF
.	.	TRBV28	TRBJ1-3	TGTGCCAGCACCTCCCGGGGGTCGGCTGGAAACACCATATATTTT	CASTSRGSAGNTIYF
.	TRBD1	TRBV6-6	TRBJ2-3	TGTGCCAGCAGTTACTACAGGGGGCCTGGTACAGATACGCAGTATTTT	CASSYYRGPGTDTQYF
.	TRBD2	TRBV4-3	TRBJ2-3	TGCGCCAGCAGCCGAGAAGCGGGAGTGCTAGCAGATACGCAGTATTTT	CASSREAGVLADTQYF
.	.	TRBV6-1	TRBJ1-1	TGTGCCAGCAGTAACCAGGGACTGATGAACACTGAAGCTTTCTTT	CASSNQGLMNTEAFF
.	.	TRBV6-6	TRBJ2-5	TGTGCCAGCAGTTACTCTGAGGAGACCCAGTACTTC	CASSYSEETQYF
once	.	TRBV5-1	TRBJ2-1	TGCGCCAGCAGCTTGGAAGTCACCTCCGTGAGGATTAGTGGATCCTACAATGAGCAGTTCTTC	CASSLEVTSVRISGSYNEQFF
.	.	TRBV19	TRBJ1-1	TGTGCCAGTACCCCAATAGGAGAGGGGCTCGCTGAAGCTTTCTTT	CASTPIGEGLAEAFF
.	.	TRBV29-1	TRBJ1-1	TGCAGCGCTGGGGCGGGGGGGAACACTGAAGCTTTCTTT	CSAGAGGNTEAFF
once	.	TRBV27	TRBJ2-5	TGTGCCAGCAGTTTATCACGACAGCTCCAAGAGACCCAGTACTTC	CASSLSRQLQETQYF
.	.	TRBV11-2	TRBJ1-1	TGTGCCAGCAGCCAGAACACCGGGACACAAGAAGCTTTCTTT	CASSQNTGTQEAFF
.	TRBD2	TRBV27	TRBJ2-2	TGTGCCAGCAGCTCCTACGGGACTAGCGGGAGAACCGGGGAGCTGTTTTTT	CASSSYGTSGRTGELFF
.	TRBD1	TRBV27	TRBJ1-2	TGTGCCAGCAGTAAACAGGGGGCAGGTGGCTACACCTTC	CASSKQGAGGYTF
.	.	TRBV18	TRBJ1-3	TGTGCCAGCTCACCACCGGGGTTGATTGGGAACACCATATATTTT	CASSPPGLIGNTIYF
.	TRBD1	TRBV14	TRBJ1-1	TGTGCCAGCAGCCGAAGCGGCAGGGGGACTGAAGCTTTCTTT	CASSRSGRGTEAFF
.	TRBD2	TRBV4-3	TRBJ2-3	TGCGCCAGCAGCCAAGATAGGTTAGCGGGATTTAAGGGCACAGATACGCAGTATTTT	CASSQDRLAGFKGTDTQYF
once	.	TRBV7-9	TRBJ1-1	TGTGCCAGCAGGGACCGGTACACTGAAGCTTTCTTT	CASRDRYTEAFF
.	.	TRBV5-1	TRBJ2-3	TGCGCCAGCAGCTTGTCGGGGACAAGCACAGATACGCAGTATTTT	CASSLSGTSTDTQYF